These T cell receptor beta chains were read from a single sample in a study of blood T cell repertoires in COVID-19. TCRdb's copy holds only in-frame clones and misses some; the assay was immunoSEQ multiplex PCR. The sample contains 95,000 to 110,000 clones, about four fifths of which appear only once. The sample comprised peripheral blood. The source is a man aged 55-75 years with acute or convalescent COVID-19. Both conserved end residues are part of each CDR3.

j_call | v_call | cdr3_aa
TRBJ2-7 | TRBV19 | CASRETGPGSYEQYF
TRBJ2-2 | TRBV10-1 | CASSRDRSPPGELFF
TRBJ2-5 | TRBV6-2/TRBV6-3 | CASSPNSGSGQETQYF
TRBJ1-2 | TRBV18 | CASSYDRIEGYTF
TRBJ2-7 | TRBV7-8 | CASSQESISYEQYF
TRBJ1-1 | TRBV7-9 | CASSFQAGVTEAFF
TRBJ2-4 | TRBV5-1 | CASSLGQREAKNIQYF
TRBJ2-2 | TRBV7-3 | CASSVTSGPTGELFF
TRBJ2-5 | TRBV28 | CASSSIETQYF
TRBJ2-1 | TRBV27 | CASSLSTSSSYNEQFF
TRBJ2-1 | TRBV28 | CASSLIGTGPEQFF
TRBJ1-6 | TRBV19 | CASTGQVGNSPLHF
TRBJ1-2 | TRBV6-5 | CASSQTGLRGYTF
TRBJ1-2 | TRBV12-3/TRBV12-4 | CASSLGTSYGYTF
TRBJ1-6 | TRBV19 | CASSIAGNNSPLHF
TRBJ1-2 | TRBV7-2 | CASSLVTGTGGEGYTF
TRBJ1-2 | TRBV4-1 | CASSQDDGGRRSNYGYTF
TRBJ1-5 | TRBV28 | CASSLGGNSNQPQHF
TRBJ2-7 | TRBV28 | CASSLRGQAPYEQYF
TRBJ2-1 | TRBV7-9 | CASRAGRGFSYNEQFF
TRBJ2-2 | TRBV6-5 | CASSRLAGNTGELFF
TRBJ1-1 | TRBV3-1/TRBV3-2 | CASSPWGQGLTEAFF
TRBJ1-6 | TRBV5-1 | CASSLIPTPNRGSPLHF